The 15 T cell receptor beta chains below all came from one sample that was sequenced in a study of CD8+ T cells in alopecia areata (dated by TCRdb to 2017 to 2018). Receptor libraries were prepared by the immunoSEQ multiplex PCR assay. For TCR sequencing, RNA was extracted from every sample and reverse transcribed into cDNA to serve as template. TCRdb obtained this table from immuneACCESS and retained in-frame rearrangements with V and J assigned. These tables miss some clones; where compared with another copy, unresolved V genes account for less than half of the shortfall, and the remainder is unexplained. For this sample, about 1,900 clones are listed, none of them singletons. Under 35% of the sample goes to the ten largest clones. The label giving this sample's time point can be read as: mouse skin 6 weeks after grafting, around onset of hair loss. The sequenced sample was skin, obtained at week 6. The receptors come from a C3H/HeJ mouse with alopecia areata. Mice in this strain carry MHC haplotype H2-k.

In this sample, this clone turned up a few times. The junction and the germline gene differ at one end; a read error may be behind it. Genes and germline are mouse. Sequencing ends 4 residues short of the CDR3 end; the germline J gene provides the rest. This sample also contains other DNA sequences that code for the same CDR3. V gene TRBV16 combines with J gene TRBJ2-5; 10 bases are a match to TRBD2. Germline assignment: CDR1 SGHSA and CDR2 FRNQAP. The CDR3 covers 14 residues. CDR3 bases read: TGTGCGAGCAGCCACTGGGGGGGTGAAGAC. Its protein product is CASSHWGGED. The complete CDR3 protein is CASSHWGGEDTQYF.

Within the sample, this clone is medium-sized (0.01 to 0.1%). Mouse gene names and germline throughout. From the germline J gene comes the end of the CDR3, since the read stops 4 residues before it. The chain employs TRBV1 and TRBJ1-2; TRBD1 matches 9 bases. Germline V CDR1 and CDR2: NSQYPW, LRSPGD (reference sequence). This CDR3 has 15 amino acids. The junction had 0 bases not matched to a gene; V was cut back by 1 base and J by 0 bases. CDR3 sequence reads: CTCSAGQGANSDYTF. The sequenced part of the CDR3 DNA is TGCACCTGCAGTGCAGGACAGGGGGCAAACTCC. Full variable domain (missing parts from reference TRBV1 and TRBJ1-2): VTLLEQNPRWRLVPRGQAVNLRCILKNSQYPWMSWYQQDLQKQLQWLFTLRSPGDKEVKSLPGADYLATRVTDTELRLQVANMSQGRTLYCTCSAGQGANSDYTFGSGTRLLVI.

This clone occurred a few times. Genes and germline come from the mouse. The CDR3 extends 4 residues past the end of the read, so its final part is completed from the germline J gene. This chain connects TRBV13-3 to TRBJ2-2; D call uncertain. Per the germline V gene, CDR1 is NNHDY and CDR2 is SYVADS. V was cut by 6 bases and J by 1 base, with 7 bases left in between. The CDR3 has 13 amino acids. CDR3 sequence reads: CASTLKNTGQLYF. The CDR3 bases that were read are TGTGCCAGCACCCTGAAAAACACCGGG.

To note about this clone: Mouse gene names and germline throughout. The missing CDR3 end, 4 residues past where the read stops, is filled in from the germline J gene. J is TRBJ1-1 and V is TRBV13-2; D ambiguous. CDR1 and CDR2 (germline): NNHNN, SYGAGS (reference sequence). The CDR3 loop spans 12 amino acids. CDR3 amino acids: CASGDVTTEVFF. The part of the CDR3 DNA that was read is TGTGCCAGCGGTGATGTGACAACA.

This clone showed up many times. Mouse gene names and germline throughout. The read gets to within 4 residues of the CDR3 end, and the germline J gene fills in the rest. The chain joins TRBV19 to TRBJ1-2; 7 bases are shared with TRBD1. CDR3 length equals 14 residues. With 5 bases clipped from V and 0 bases from J, the junction kept 4 bases outside the gene matches. The germline V gene encodes CDR1 FNHDT and CDR2 SITEND (reference sequence). Incomplete CDR3 DNA: TGTGCCAGCAGGTCGGACAGGTCAAACTCC. It encodes CASRSDRSNS. The entire CDR3 protein reads CASRSDRSNSDYTF.

This clone has ten or more counts. Gene names and germline match the mouse. The read ends 4 residues before the CDR3 terminus; that terminus is restored from the germline J gene. The chain recombines TRBV5 with TRBJ2-3; TRBD1 aligns across 7 bases. The CDR3 covers 15 residues. Germline assignment: CDR1 LGHNA and CDR2 YNLKQL (reference sequence). Trimming at V came to 5 bases and at J to 0 bases, leaving 5 bases not matched to a gene. The CDR3: CASSKTGRSAETLYF. The sequenced part of the CDR3 DNA is TGTGCCAGCAGCAAGACAGGGAGGAGTGCAGAA.

This clone was observed many times. The listed genes are named as in mouse. The read halts 4 residues ahead of the CDR3 end, with the missing end drawn from the germline J gene. The chain employs TRBV13-2 and TRBJ2-1, with TRBD1 matching 10 bases. Germline V gene sequence: CDR1 NNHNN, CDR2 SYGAGS (reference sequence). V dropped 2 bases and J dropped 4; count of bases not matched to a gene: 3. The CDR3 is made up of 15 amino acids. The CDR3 protein is CASGEKGQGYAEQFF. The CDR3 bases that were read are TGTGCCAGCGGTGAAAAGGGACAGGGGTATGCT.

The table lists this clone with many counts. Genes and germline come from the mouse. The read falls 4 residues short of the CDR3 end, and the missing part is taken from the germline J gene. The gene calls are TRBV31 and TRBJ2-1; 9 bases line up with TRBD1. Germline-derived CDR1 and CDR2 are GKSSPN and SITVG. The CDR3 has 15 residues. The CDR3 bases that were read are TGTGCCTGGGGGCCCACAGGGGGCAGAAGAGCT. It translates to CAWGPTGGRRA. The whole CDR3 protein is CAWGPTGGRRAEQFF.

This clone occurred many times. The gene names given are mouse names. The read ends 4 residues before the CDR3 terminus; that terminus is restored from the germline J gene. This chain joins TRBV31 and TRBJ2-1; no firm D call. The germline V gene encodes CDR1 GKSSPN and CDR2 SITVG. The CDR3 spans 14 residues. Trimming took 0 bases from V and 0 from J, leaving 6 bases between them. The CDR3 loop reads CAWSLGYNYAEQFF. The CDR3 bases that were read are TGTGCCTGGAGTCTGGGTTATAACTATGCT.

Ten or more counts support this clone. Gene names are the mouse ones. The CDR3 sequence is CASSDEVGEVFF. Partial CDR3 DNA: TGTGCCAGCAGTGATGAAGTAGGA. The chain couples TRBV13-1 to TRBJ1-1; the D is unclear. The read ends 4 residues before the CDR3 terminus; that terminus is restored from the germline J gene. CDR3 length equals 12 residues. In germline, CDR1 is NSHNY, CDR2 SYGAGN.

This clone has just a few counts. Mouse names are used for the genes. Coverage ceases 4 residues before the CDR3 finishes, and the germline J gene fills in the end. This sequence joins TRBV29 and TRBJ2-5; 8 bases align to TRBD2. Germline values: CDR1 MSHET, CDR2 SYDVDS. The CDR3 runs 14 residues. The CDR3 loop is CASSLSGGLDTQYF. Partial CDR3 DNA: TGTGCTAGCAGTTTATCGGGGGGGCTTGAC.

In its sample, this clone was seen many times. The gene names here belong to mouse. The read finishes 4 residues shy of the CDR3 end, and the germline J gene is used to complete it. The chain recombines TRBV13-2 with TRBJ2-7, with TRBD2 matching over 11 bases. The CDR3 is made up of 14 amino acids. The germline V gene encodes CDR1 NNHNN and CDR2 SYGAGS (reference sequence). CDR3 DNA, as far as it was read: TGTGCCAGCGGTGATTGGGACTGGGGGTAT. It codes for CASGDWDWGY. The full CDR3 protein is CASGDWDWGYEQYF.

This clone showed up many times. The gene names given are mouse names. Read data end 4 residues before the CDR3 end; the end is taken from the germline J gene. The genes are TRBV13-2 and TRBJ1-2; D is perhaps TRBD1 (5 bases). The CDR3 totals 13 residues. V was shortened by 0 bases and J by 3 bases, with 6 bases between the two germline ends. Germline-derived CDR1 and CDR2 are NNHNN and SYGAGS (reference sequence). The sequenced part of the CDR3 DNA is TGTGCCAGCGGTGATGGGGGGTACTCC. This gives the protein CASGDGGYS. The complete CDR3 reads CASGDGGYSDYTF.

This clone was counted at least ten times. All gene names here are mouse names. The CDR3 end lies 4 residues beyond the end of the read and is filled in from the germline J gene. This chain links TRBV13-1 with TRBJ2-4, with D possibly matching TRBD2 (7 bases). Germline CDR1 NSHNY, CDR2 SYGAGN. The CDR3 consists of 16 residues. The ends were cut back, 3 bases at V and 0 bases at J, with 14 bases in the middle. The CDR3 loop is CASSAGGGPSQNTLYF. Incomplete CDR3 DNA: TGTGCCAGCAGTGCTGGTGGGGGGCCTAGTCAAAAC.

This clone has a count of ten or more. Mouse gene names apply. The read terminates 4 residues before the CDR3 end, so the remaining end is supplied by the germline J gene. This sequence joins TRBV1 and TRBJ2-3, with TRBD1 matching 7 bases. The germline V gene encodes CDR1 NSQYPW and CDR2 LRSPGD (reference sequence). This CDR3 has 17 residues. V lost 0 bases and J lost 0; bases outside the gene matches: 6. Incomplete CDR3 DNA: TGCACCTGCAGTGCAGATAATTGGGGACAGAGTGCAGAA. Protein sequence: CTCSADNWGQSAE. The full-length CDR3 reads as CTCSADNWGQSAETLYF.